This TCR beta chain was identified during a study of T cells in severe cutaneous drug reactions (dated by TCRdb to about 2019). The study in broad terms: Patients were recruited between the early 2010s and the late 2010s from Taiwan, Thailand and a European registry network. Only patients with a probable or definite SJS/TEN or DRESS diagnosis by RegiSCAR criteria were enrolled. The culprit drug was assigned using the Naranjo algorithm and the ALDEN drug causality algorithm. Patients in either the acute or the recovery stage provided biological samples, such as blister fluids/cells and PBMC. Single-cell sequencing, quantitative PCR validation, functional assays and transgenic mouse experiments were combined with bulk TCR sequencing. Libraries used iRepertoire multiplex PCR; authors cited a comparison showing similar capture of abundant clonotypes across iRepertoire and 5' RACE methods with or without UMI. What the research found in general, with its limitations: The authors stated that further study is still needed to find out whether the public TCR applies more generally to SJS/TEN caused by other drugs. TRBV12-4 usage was strongly increased in CBZ-SJS/TEN patients, averaging roughly 33% in blister cells and around 5% in PBMC. A public TCRbeta CDR3 was found in all seven CBZ-SJS/TEN blister samples (mean approximately 15%) but was undetectable or scarce in tolerant-control and healthy-donor PBMC.

Library preparation used the iRepertoire multiplex PCR system with TCR subtype-specific primers for both bulk and single-cell sequencing. Bulk TCR beta libraries were generated by multiplex PCR with primers targeting V, D and J gene regions. Bulk TCR library preparation used roughly 100-550 ng of RNA per sample as input. An Illumina MiSeq was used to sequence bulk TCR beta amplicons. Concerning the study's data processing: Quality control steps removed sample misassignments and low-quality sequencing reads. The amino acids lying between the V-gene Y[YFLI]C motif and the J-segment [FW]GXGT motif were defined as CDR3. The IMGT database was followed for TRBV and TRBJ gene assignments and CDR3 clonotypes. Per-sample TRBV expression was normalized to the mean of the same gene in PBMC from just under 45 healthy donors. TCRdb reprocessed the sequencing reads and holds a single record per CDR3 protein sequence, with no DNA. These V and J calls derive from TCRdb rather than the authors' analysis. This sample's records show over a thousand distinct CDR3 sequences. The ten largest clones represent approximately 50% of the sample.

Its count unrecorded, this clonotype is medium-sized (0.01 to 0.1%) by frequency. Its antigen is not yet known. The CDR3 starts with the cysteine, ends with the phenylalanine, and has 14 residues. No DNA accompanies this entry. CDR1 and CDR2, per the germline V gene, are SGHTA and FQGTGA. The donors whose samples were sequenced had carbamazepine-induced Stevens-Johnson syndrome or toxic epidermal necrolysis (CBZ-SJS/TEN). Patients with drug-induced severe cutaneous adverse reactions had T cell receptor repertoires profiled by next-generation sequencing to look for drug-specific clonotypes. RNA was isolated from either blister cells of skin lesions or peripheral blood mononuclear cells.

This sequence uses TRBV7-3 and TRBJ1-3; lacking DNA, the TRBD1 call made by TCRdb goes unchecked. The receptor was isolated from a human donor with a severe cutaneous adverse drug reaction. Input material: cells from a skin blister. The cell subset or site label corresponds to: unsorted cells from skin lesion blisters. CDR3 region: CASSLGGPGNTIYF.